This T cell receptor beta chain was sequenced during a study of CD8+ T cells in alopecia areata. Whole-study context: Tofacitinib treatment spanned 6 to 18 months, with 6 months off drug afterward. Study-wide points: Scalp clonality, together with expanded CD8+ clones among the top 100, fell significantly with tofacitinib. Clarity of TCR sharing across patients fell short of that in mice, possibly HLA-related.

The authors extracted RNA and reverse transcribed it into cDNA as the sequencing template. Profiling relied on immunoSEQ multiplex PCR, and the TCRdb table lists in-frame clones only, not all of them. The sample lists about 210,000 clones, roughly 44% seen once, with about 2.6% in the top ten. This clone was observed once. What it binds is not known. Germline assignment: CDR1 SGHDN and CDR2 FVKESK. V gave up 4 bases and J gave up 2 bases, with 11 bases separating them. The CDR3 runs 14 residues. The treatment: oral pan-JAK inhibitor, 5-10 mg twice daily. Alopecia areata patients had lesional scalp punch biopsies and peripheral blood taken from them.

The chain carries TRBV14 and TRBJ1-1; D is unresolved. Source: CD4+ T cells sorted from blood, taken at approximately week 36, from a patient treated with tofacitinib. This TCR was sampled from a human donor with alopecia areata. The CDR3, as DNA: TGTGCCAGCAGCCTAGTGATGGGTAACACTGAAGCTTTCTTT. Translation gives CASSLVMGNTEAFF.